These 31 T cell receptor beta chains were all obtained from the same sample, sequenced in a study of beta chain features in type 1 diabetes. The entirety of the isolated RNA underwent reverse transcription, so expressed TCRB transcripts were sequenced. Repertoires were generated with immunoSEQ multiplex PCR, while TCRdb's copy carries only in-frame clones and drops some. The sample consists of about 290,000 clones, under 8.5% of them appearing once. Sequencing was done on a sample of central memory CD4+ T cells from blood. The receptors come from a young woman in good health.

Of note for this clone: Other nucleotide sequences from this sample produce the same CDR3. The V and J genes are TRBV4-2 and TRBJ2-3, with 14 bases fitting TRBD2. The CDR3 spans 16 residues. Trimming removed 3 bases from V and 4 bases from J; junction bases left unmatched: 3. Per the germline V gene, CDR1 is LGHNA and CDR2 is YNFKEQ. CDR3 in amino acids: CASSQGTSGGADTQYF. In DNA, the CDR3 is TGTGCCAGCAGCCAGGGGACTAGCGGGGGTGCAGATACGCAGTATTTT.

This chain uses TRBV6-6 with TRBJ1-5; D perhaps matches TRBD1 (6 bases). The CDR3 length is 14 residues. The V and J ends lost 6 bases and 4 bases respectively, with 13 bases between them. The germline CDR1 and CDR2 sequences are MNHNY and SVGAGI (reference sequence). The DNA of the CDR3 is TGTGCCAGCAGAACTACAGGGTTGAATCAGCCCCAGCATTTT. Translating gives CASRTTGLNQPQHF.

This clone appeared a few times. The chain joins TRBV11-3 to TRBJ2-1; 13 bases are shared with TRBD2. Germline trimming cut 5 bases from V and 3 bases from J; bases unmatched to any gene: 13. Germline loops: CDR1 SGHNT, CDR2 YENEEA. The CDR3 runs to 19 residues. The CDR3, as DNA: TGTGCCAGCAGCAATATACAAACTAGCGGGAGGGTATTCTACAATGAGCAGTTCTTC. It codes for CASSNIQTSGRVFYNEQFF.

The chain has TRBV28 and TRBJ1-1; D is uncertain. Trimming removed 7 bases at V and 7 bases at J, with 13 bases between. CDR3 length: 12 residues. Germline V gene sequence: CDR1 MDHEN, CDR2 SYDVKM. The CDR3 sequence is CASILRGVEAFF. CDR3 nucleotide sequence: TGTGCCAGCATTCTACGGGGAGTTGAAGCTTTCTTT.

The chain has TRBV30 and TRBJ2-3; 16 bases are shared with TRBD2. Germline V gene data show CDR1 as GTSNPN and CDR2 as SVGIG (reference sequence). V lost 1 base, J lost 1 base, and 5 bases stayed unmatched. CDR3 length equals 18 residues. CDR3 sequence: CAWSAAGTSGRGTDTQYF. The CDR3 coding sequence is TGTGCCTGGAGTGCCGCCGGGACTAGCGGGAGGGGCACAGATACGCAGTATTTT.

The V call is TRBV7-9, the J call TRBJ2-1; 10 bases align to TRBD2. The CDR3 has 14 amino acids. CDR1 is SEHNR, CDR2 FQNEAQ, per germline (reference sequence). With 5 bases clipped from V and 10 bases from J, the junction kept 8 bases outside the gene matches. CDR3 loop: CASSESGGAQEQFF. CDR3 bases: TGTGCCAGCAGCGAAAGCGGGGGGGCCCAGGAGCAGTTCTTC.

The chain recombines TRBV7-2 with TRBJ2-5; 7 bases agree with TRBD2. The germline CDR1 and CDR2 sequences are SGHTA and FQGNSA. The ends lost 5 bases at V and 5 bases at J; junction bases unmatched: 5. This CDR3 spans 13 amino acids. The CDR3 loop is CASSRGVEETQYF. The CDR3 DNA reads TGTGCCAGCAGCCGGGGGGTAGAGGAGACCCAGTACTTC.

Note on this clone: Its ends do not fully match the called genes, so a read error is possible. The V and J genes are TRBV7-7 and TRBJ2-7, with no clear D. Germline CDR1 and CDR2: SSHAT and FNYEAQ (reference sequence). The CDR3 has 14 residues. For the CDR3, the DNA is TGTGCTAGCAGCCACTCTCCGTTGGGCGACGAGCAGTACTTC. Its translation is CASSHSPLGDEQYF.

The J gene is TRBJ2-3, the V gene TRBV7-2; TRBD2 agrees at 9 bases. This CDR3 has 16 residues. With V trimmed by 5 bases and J by 7 bases, 13 bases remained unmatched. Germline lookup yields CDR1 SGHTA and CDR2 FQGNSA. The CDR3 sequence is CASSAFGASGVNTQYF. As DNA, the CDR3 is TGTGCCAGCAGCGCCTTCGGTGCTAGCGGGGTAAATACGCAGTATTTT. The full variable domain, rest sourced from reference TRBV7-2 and TRBJ2-3, is GAGVSQSPSNKVTEKGKDVELRCDPISGHTALYWYRQSLGQGLEFLIYFQGNSAPDKSGLPSDRFSAERTGGSVSTLTIQRTQQEDSAVYLCASSAFGASGVNTQYFGPGTRLTVL.

This sequence joins TRBV11-3 and TRBJ1-2; D not resolved. The CDR3 runs to 12 residues. V lost 0 bases to trimming and J lost 8 bases, with 7 bases between them. The germline V gene encodes CDR1 SGHNT and CDR2 YENEEA. Here the CDR3 reads CASSLDLRGYTF. The CDR3 coding sequence is TGTGCCAGCAGCTTAGATCTGCGAGGCTACACCTTC. Drawing the rest from reference TRBV11-3 and TRBJ1-2, the complete variable domain is EAGVVQSPRYKIIEKKQPVAFWCNPISGHNTLYWYLQNLGQGPELLIRYENEEAVDDSQLPKDRFSAERLKGVDSTLKIQPAELGDSAVYLCASSLDLRGYTFGSGTRLTVV.

This sequence joins TRBV2 and TRBJ2-7, with D perhaps matching TRBD1 (6 bases). Per germline, CDR1 SNHLY and CDR2 FYNNEI. The CDR3 extends over 19 amino acids. Trimming shortened V by 5 bases and J by 2 bases, and 28 bases separated the two germline ends. CDR3 DNA sequence: TGTGCCAGCAGTCCCCCACAGGGACGGTCGGAACTAGGGGCCTACGAGCAGTACTTC. This gives the protein CASSPPQGRSELGAYEQYF.

The chain joins TRBV19 to TRBJ2-7, with 8 positions matching TRBD2. The germline CDR1 and CDR2 sequences are LNHDA and SQIVND (reference sequence). Losses at the gene ends were 6 bases for V and 0 bases for J; bases not matched to a gene: 10. The CDR3 is made up of 16 amino acids. CDR3 sequence (DNA): TGTGCCAGTAGCCCAGCGGGGGCGCTGAGCTCCTACGAGCAGTACTTC. Protein: CASSPAGALSSYEQYF.

The chain couples TRBV4-2 to TRBJ2-5; 11 bases align to TRBD2. Germline CDR1 and CDR2: LGHNA and YNFKEQ. With V trimmed by 1 base and J by 3 bases, 4 bases remained unmatched. The CDR3 extends over 16 amino acids. The CDR3 DNA reads as TGTGCCAGCAGCCAAGTCCCTAGCGGGGGGAAAGAGACCCAGTACTTC. It is translated as CASSQVPSGGKETQYF.

J is TRBJ2-7 and V is TRBV18, with 13 bases lining up with TRBD2. The CDR3 runs to 16 residues. The trim removed 6 bases at V and 4 bases at J, leaving 9 bases unmatched. CDR1 KGHSH and CDR2 LQKENI come from the germline V gene. This CDR3 reads CASSLRTSGSGYEQYF. The CDR3 DNA reads as TGTGCCAGCTCCCTGCGGACTAGCGGGAGTGGGTACGAGCAGTACTTC.

The CDR3 is CASSPPHRGTEAFF. The CDR3 DNA reads TGTGCCAGCTCACCACCGCACAGGGGCACTGAAGCTTTCTTT. The genes are TRBV18 and TRBJ1-1; 7 bases agree with TRBD1. Germline trimming cut 0 bases from V and 4 bases from J; bases unmatched to any gene: 2. From germline, CDR1 is KGHSH and CDR2 LQKENI. The CDR3 totals 14 residues. Full variable domain (rest looked up from reference TRBV18 and TRBJ1-1): NAGVMQNPRHLVRRRGQEARLRCSPMKGHSHVYWYRQLPEEGLKFMVYLQKENIIDESGMPKERFSAEFPKEGPSILRIQQVVRGDSAAYFCASSPPHRGTEAFFGQGTRLTVV.

This clone was observed a few times. The chain carries TRBV29-1 and TRBJ2-3; D not certain. CDR1 is SQVTM and CDR2 is ANQGSEA in the germline V gene. The CDR3 has 16 residues. Trimming removed 3 bases at V and 2 bases at J, with 18 bases between. For the CDR3, the DNA is TGCAGCGTTGATGACTGGAGTTCCGCCCTCACAGATACGCAGTATTTT. Translation: CSVDDWSSALTDTQYF.

Regarding this clone: The sample carries other DNA sequences with the same CDR3. The J gene is TRBJ2-7, the V gene TRBV28; no firm D call. CDR1 and CDR2 from the germline V gene are MDHEN and SYDVKM. The ends were cut back, 6 bases at V and 0 bases at J, with 6 bases in the middle. This CDR3 spans 12 amino acids. The CDR3 coding sequence is TGTGCCAGCAGCGCGAGCTCCTACGAGCAGTACGTC. Translating gives CASSASSYEQYV.

The V and J genes are TRBV7-8 and TRBJ2-7, with D uncertain. Germline loops: CDR1 SGHVS, CDR2 FQNEAQ. The V end was cut by 1 base, the J end by 3 bases, with 7 bases between. The CDR3 is made up of 13 amino acids. DNA of the CDR3: TGTGCCAGCAGCTTAGGGCCGGACTACGAGCAGTACGTC. It is translated as CASSLGPDYEQYV.

This clone was seen a few times. The V gene is TRBV4-2, the J gene TRBJ1-5, with TRBD1 matching 8 bases. V lost 4 bases, J lost 11 bases, and 13 bases stayed unmatched. The CDR3 sequence is 15 residues long. Germline V lookup: CDR1 LGHNA, CDR2 YNFKEQ. CDR3 bases: TGTGCCAGCAGCCCCCGGACAGGGCTTCTCATGACCCAGCATTTT. It is translated as CASSPRTGLLMTQHF.

This clone was seen only once. The J gene is TRBJ2-1, the V gene TRBV6-1, with D perhaps TRBD2 (7 bases). The V and J ends lost 10 bases and 0 bases respectively, with 13 bases between them. The CDR3 has 14 amino acids. Germline loops: CDR1 MNHNS, CDR2 SASEGT. The CDR3 region has the DNA TGTGCCACCGTTAGGGGGGGCTCCTACAATGAGCAGTTCTTC. Translating gives CATVRGGSYNEQFF.

This chain links TRBV28 with TRBJ1-1; the D gene is possibly TRBD1 (6 bases). The CDR3 spans 14 residues. Looked up from germline, CDR1 is MDHEN and CDR2 is SYDVKM. Trimming removed 7 bases at V and 1 base at J, with 13 bases between. The CDR3 region is CASNPPGENTEAFF. CDR3 nucleotide sequence: TGTGCCAGCAATCCCCCAGGGGAGAACACTGAAGCTTTCTTT.

This clone was seen more than once but under ten times. This chain links TRBV29-1 with TRBJ2-7; 10 bases are a match to TRBD1. J lost 1 base, V lost 6 bases, and 15 bases had no gene match. The germline V gene has CDR1 SQVTM and CDR2 ANQGSEA. The CDR3 is made up of 17 amino acids. The CDR3, as DNA: TGCAGCGTCATAAGTATTACCGGGACAGGGGATTCCTACGAGCAGTACTTC. Its translation is CSVISITGTGDSYEQYF.

V gene TRBV5-4 combines with J gene TRBJ2-7; 16 nucleotides match TRBD2. This CDR3 is built from 15 residues. Trimming took 4 bases from V and 7 from J; bases not matched to a gene: 5. The germline V gene has CDR1 SGHNT and CDR2 YYREEE (reference sequence). DNA for the CDR3: TGTGCCAGCAGCACGGGACTAGCGGGGGGGCTTGAGCAGTACGTC. As protein: CASSTGLAGGLEQYV.

This clone was observed a few times. The rearrangement joins TRBV6-5 to TRBJ2-1; perhaps TRBD2 as D (6 bases). V was pared by 6 bases and J by 6 bases, with 12 bases between. This CDR3 is 13 amino acids long. Germline CDR1 is MNHEY and CDR2 is SVGAGI. The CDR3: CASSRLVSNEQFF. The CDR3, as DNA: TGTGCCAGCAGCAGACTAGTTTCCAATGAGCAGTTCTTC.

Ten or more counts support this clone. Other DNA sequences in this specimen translate into the identical CDR3. The chain has TRBV7-9 and TRBJ2-3, with unresolved D. Trimming took 5 bases from V and 2 from J, leaving 5 bases between them. The CDR3 is 12 residues long. CDR1 is SEHNR, CDR2 FQNEAQ, per germline (reference sequence). The CDR3 loop is CASSPYTDTQYF. The CDR3 nucleotides read TGTGCCAGCAGCCCTTACACAGATACGCAGTATTTT.

This clone was recorded many times. The chain employs TRBV14 and TRBJ1-1; 7 bases match TRBD1. After removal of 2 bases from V and 10 bases from J, the junction contained 7 bases not matched to a gene. Germline values: CDR1 SGHDN, CDR2 FVKESK. CDR3 length equals 13 residues. The CDR3 sequence: CASSQFTGAGAFF. CDR3 sequence (DNA): TGTGCCAGCAGCCAATTCACAGGGGCAGGAGCTTTCTTT.

The sample holds many counts of this clone. CDR3: CASSFPDASGTQYF. Written as DNA, the CDR3 is TGCGCCAGCAGCTTCCCGGACGCCTCGGGGACCCAGTACTTC. The chain has TRBV5-1 and TRBJ2-5; D unclear. Trimming cost V 2 bases and J 7 bases, with 15 bases left between them. The CDR3 sequence is 14 residues long. Per the germline V gene, CDR1 is SGHRS and CDR2 is YFSETQ.

In this sample, this clone turned up a few times. The sample holds other DNA sequences that translate to the same CDR3. The chain is built from TRBV28 and TRBJ2-7; perhaps TRBD1 as D (5 bases). Per germline, CDR1 MDHEN and CDR2 SYDVKM. The V gene lost 5 bases and the J gene lost 0 bases, with 11 bases spanning the gap. CDR3 length equals 14 residues. This CDR3 is CASSPAGSSYEQYV. CDR3 nucleotide sequence: TGTGCCAGCAGTCCGGCAGGGTCCTCCTACGAGCAGTACGTC.

The sample holds many counts of this clone. This sequence joins TRBV6-6 and TRBJ2-2; possibly TRBD2 for D (5 bases). V was trimmed by 0 bases and J by 4 bases, leaving 9 bases between them. This CDR3 has 15 residues. CDR1 and CDR2 from the germline V gene are MNHNY and SVGAGI (reference sequence). In DNA, the CDR3 is TGTGCCAGCAGTTACTCAAGTACTAGCACCGGGGAGCTGTTTTTT. Encoded protein: CASSYSSTSTGELFF.

This clone has ten or more counts. V and J are TRBV5-1 and TRBJ2-3, with 9 bases lining up with TRBD1. J lost 3 bases, V lost 4 bases, and 3 bases had no gene match. Germline loops: CDR1 SGHRS, CDR2 YFSETQ. The CDR3 loop spans 14 amino acids. The CDR3 DNA is TGCGCCAGCAGCCGGGACAGGGTGACAGATACGCAGTATTTT. Translated: CASSRDRVTDTQYF. Together with reference TRBV5-1 and TRBJ2-3, the CDR3 gives the full variable domain: KAGVTQTPRYLIKTRGQQVTLSCSPISGHRSVSWYQQTPGQGLQFLFEYFSETQRNKGNFPGRFSGRQFSNSRSEMNVSTLELGDSALYLCASSRDRVTDTQYFGPGTRLTVL.

The rearrangement joins TRBV7-9 to TRBJ2-3; D tentatively fits TRBD1 or TRBD2 (5 bases each). V lost 5 bases, J lost 1 base, and 7 bases lay in between. The CDR3 totals 13 residues. Germline V gene sequence: CDR1 SEHNR, CDR2 FQNEAQ (reference sequence). The CDR3 nucleotides read TGTGCCAGCAGCCGGGACGGCACAGATACGCAGTATTTT. Protein sequence: CASSRDGTDTQYF.